These 27 T cell receptor beta chains were sequenced from one sample in a study of a mutant IDH1 vaccine in newly diagnosed glioma. Stated time point: week 11, during vaccination. Topical imiquimod accompanied each vaccine dose, which consisted of 300 ug of mutant IDH1 20-mer peptide. The table came from immunoSEQ multiplex PCR; TCRdb's copy has only in-frame clones and leaves some out. The sample has around 120,000 clones; just under 80% are singletons. No cognate antigen is known for these TCRs. The sequencing here drew on PBMCs, taken from a glioma patient whose treatment included an IDH1 peptide vaccine. The receptors come from a middle-aged man with glioma.

The gene calls are TRBV4-1 and TRBJ2-7; possibly TRBD1 or TRBD2 for D (5 bases each). Germline CDR1 MGHRA, CDR2 YSYEKL. The CDR3 totals 14 residues. Trimming removed 1 base at V and 5 bases at J, with 12 bases between. The CDR3 protein is CASSQVGAYHEQYF. The CDR3 nucleotides are TGCGCCAGCAGCCAAGTCGGGGCTTACCACGAGCAGTACTTC.

This clone was seen more than once but under ten times. The V gene is TRBV4-3, the J gene TRBJ1-5; D gene unclear. The CDR3 sequence is 15 residues long. V was clipped by 3 bases and J by 6 bases, with 15 bases between them. Germline V gives CDR1 LGHNA, CDR2 YSLEER. In DNA, the CDR3 is TGCGCCAGCAGCCATACGAAGGAAGTGGGTCAGCCCCAGCATTTT. This codes for CASSHTKEVGQPQHF.

This chain's CDR3 is CASSEQEQKTEAFF. The CDR3 nucleotides are TGTGCCAGCAGTGAGCAGGAGCAAAAGACTGAAGCTTTCTTT. This chain uses TRBV2 with TRBJ1-1; no clear D gene. Trimming left V 3 bases short and J 5 bases short, with 13 bases between. The CDR3 sequence is 14 residues long. The V gene's germline CDR1 is SNHLY and CDR2 FYNNEI.

V usage is TRBV7-9 and J usage is TRBJ2-3; possibly TRBD1 or TRBD2 for D (5 bases each). The V gene's germline CDR1 is SEHNR and CDR2 FQNEAQ (reference sequence). V gave up 4 bases and J gave up 0 bases, with 11 bases separating them. The CDR3 is 15 amino acids. This CDR3 reads CASSWGFSSTDTQYF. The CDR3, as DNA: TGTGCCAGCAGCTGGGGGTTTTCTAGCACAGATACGCAGTATTTT.

The chain links TRBV9 to TRBJ2-1; D is uncertain. Trimming took 0 bases from V and 4 from J, leaving 5 bases between them. The V gene's germline CDR1 is SGDLS and CDR2 YYNGEE. CDR3 length equals 13 residues. For the CDR3, the DNA is TGTGCCAGCAGCGTAGCTAGTTACAATGAGCAGTTCTTC. Amino acid sequence: CASSVASYNEQFF.

The V gene is TRBV7-8, the J gene TRBJ2-5; TRBD1 aligns across 9 bases. V was pared by 8 bases and J by 5 bases, with 12 bases of the junction left unmatched. Germline V gives CDR1 SGHVS, CDR2 FQNEAQ. There are 15 residues in the CDR3. This chain's CDR3 is CASGTYRGRMETQYF. The CDR3 DNA reads TGTGCCAGCGGGACCTACAGGGGGCGCATGGAGACCCAGTACTTC. Supplemented by reference TRBV7-8 and TRBJ2-5, the full variable domain reads GAGVSQSPRYKVAKRGQDVALRCDPISGHVSLFWYQQALGQGPEFLTYFQNEAQLDKSGLPSDRFFAERPEGSVSTLKIQRTQQEDSAVYLCASGTYRGRMETQYFGPGTRLLVL.

This clone was detected only a few times. V usage is TRBV7-9 and J usage is TRBJ1-5; D possibly corresponds to TRBD1 (6 bases). In germline, CDR1 is SEHNR, CDR2 FQNEAQ (reference sequence). The CDR3 has 15 amino acids. V dropped 1 base and J dropped 7 bases, with 14 bases sitting between them. CDR3: CASSLDGGLGQPQHF. The CDR3 nucleotides read TGTGCCAGCAGCTTAGACGGGGGGCTAGGGCAGCCCCAGCATTTT.

This rearrangement joins TRBV10-3 to TRBJ1-2; tentative D call: TRBD1 (5 bases). The CDR3 consists of 14 residues. The germline V gene has CDR1 ENHRY and CDR2 SYGVKD. V lost 2 bases and J lost 8, with 15 bases in between. This CDR3 reads CAISEEGRERGYTF. The CDR3 nucleotides are TGTGCCATCAGTGAGGAGGGACGGGAGAGGGGCTACACCTTC.

A remark on this clone: Other DNA sequences in this sample translate to the same CDR3. The CDR3 region has the DNA TGTGCCAGCAGCTTAGTCGGGAGCTCCTACAATGAGCAGTTCTTC. The encoded protein is CASSLVGSSYNEQFF. The chain links TRBV11-2 to TRBJ2-1, with D perhaps TRBD2 (6 bases). Trimming removed 1 base at V and 0 bases at J, with 7 bases between. CDR3 length: 15 residues. Germline V CDR1 and CDR2: SGHAT, FQNNGV.

A single count supports this clone. This chain uses TRBV30 with TRBJ1-2; D is perhaps TRBD1 (5 bases). Per the germline V gene, CDR1 is GTSNPN and CDR2 is SVGIG (reference sequence). This CDR3 spans 12 amino acids. V lost 6 bases and J 5 bases, leaving 13 bases between the germline ends. The CDR3 is CACPGQGYGYTF. The DNA of the CDR3 is TGTGCCTGTCCCGGGCAGGGATATGGCTACACCTTC.

The chain couples TRBV4-2 to TRBJ1-2; TRBD1 agrees at 8 bases. The germline V gene has CDR1 LGHNA and CDR2 YNFKEQ. After removal of 2 bases from V and 7 bases from J, the junction contained 6 bases not matched to a gene. The CDR3 runs 14 residues. The CDR3 spells CASSQWDRPSGYTF. The DNA of the CDR3 is TGTGCCAGCAGCCAATGGGACAGGCCCTCTGGCTACACCTTC.

The chain has TRBV25-1 and TRBJ2-7, with D possibly called TRBD1 or TRBD2 (5 bases each). V was clipped by 4 bases and J by 2 bases, with 18 bases between them. The germline gives CDR1 MGHDK, CDR2 SYGVNS. The length of the CDR3 is 16 residues. As DNA, the CDR3 is TGTGCCAGCAGTGGTTCCGGGACGGTTGTTCCCTACGAGCAGTACTTC. Encoded protein: CASSGSGTVVPYEQYF.

V is TRBV15 and J is TRBJ1-6; TRBD1 matches 8 bases. This CDR3 has 15 amino acids. Germline assignment: CDR1 LNHNV and CDR2 YYDKDF (reference sequence). The V and J ends lost 2 bases and 5 bases, in that order; junction bases with no gene match: 2. The CDR3 DNA follows: TGTGCCACCAGCAGAAGACAGGGGAATAATTCACCCCTCCACTTT. It codes for CATSRRQGNNSPLHF.

This sequence joins TRBV7-2 and TRBJ2-1, with 7 bases aligning to TRBD2. Germline trimming cut 6 bases from V and 0 bases from J; bases unmatched to any gene: 14. The CDR3 loop spans 18 amino acids. Looked up from germline, CDR1 is SGHTA and CDR2 is FQGNSA. CDR3 region: CASRSGTQDKSSYNEQFF. The CDR3 DNA reads as TGTGCCAGCAGGAGCGGGACCCAAGATAAGAGCTCCTACAATGAGCAGTTCTTC.

CDR3 bases: TGTGCCAGCAGTGGCGAGATATACGAGCAGTACTTC. Its translation: CASSGEIYEQYF. The genes are TRBV2 and TRBJ2-5; D is unclear. The DNA end is a closer match to TRBJ2-7, so the J assignment may be wrong. Germline V lookup: CDR1 SNHLY, CDR2 FYNNEI. There are 12 residues in the CDR3.

This chain's CDR3 is CASGNGAIGNTIYF. The CDR3 bases are TGTGCTAGTGGCAACGGGGCGATCGGAAACACCATATATTTT. This chain uses TRBV12-5 with TRBJ1-3; D is possibly TRBD1 (5 bases). The length of the CDR3 is 14 residues. V was shortened by 6 bases and J by 4 bases, with 13 bases between the two germline ends. Germline V lookup: CDR1 LGHNT, CDR2 FRNRAP.

The rearrangement uses TRBV4-3 and TRBJ2-7, with no clear D. This CDR3 spans 18 amino acids. Trimming cost V 0 bases and J 0 bases, with 18 bases left between them. CDR1 and CDR2 from the germline V gene are LGHNA and YSLEER. In DNA form, the CDR3 reads TGCGCCAGCAGCCAAGAGTTCGTAGAGCCTCTTAGCTCCTACGAGCAGTACTTC. It encodes CASSQEFVEPLSSYEQYF.

This chain links TRBV28 with TRBJ2-1, with 7 positions matching TRBD2. The CDR3 length is 15 residues. Germline CDR1 reads MDHEN; CDR2 reads SYDVKM. Unmatched junction bases numbered 8, after V lost 7 bases and J lost 2 bases. For the CDR3, the DNA is TGTGCCAGCACCCCTCCGGGAGGTCCCTACAATGAGCAGTTCTTC. Protein product: CASTPPGGPYNEQFF.

Here the CDR3 DNA reads TGTGCCAGTAGTATTGTGATATGGGGGTACGATGAGCAGTTCTTC. This gives the protein CASSIVIWGYDEQFF. The chain employs TRBV19 and TRBJ2-1; the D call may be TRBD1 or TRBD2 (5 bases each). The CDR3 length is 15 residues. Trimming took 3 bases from V and 8 from J, leaving 17 bases between them. In germline, CDR1 is LNHDA, CDR2 SQIVND (reference sequence).

The rearrangement joins TRBV5-1 to TRBJ1-5; maybe TRBD1 (6 bases). This CDR3 is 13 amino acids long. In germline, CDR1 is SGHRS, CDR2 YFSETQ. V was trimmed by 7 bases and J by 5 bases, leaving 13 bases between them. This chain's CDR3 is CASAVDRYQPQHF. In DNA form, the CDR3 reads TGCGCCAGCGCCGTTGACAGGTATCAGCCCCAGCATTTT.

This sequence joins TRBV7-2 and TRBJ1-6, with 7 positions matching TRBD1. The V segment lost 1 base and the J segment 8 bases; nucleotides outside the gene matches: 11. The CDR3 has 17 residues. Per germline, CDR1 SGHTA and CDR2 FQGNSA. As DNA, the CDR3 is TGTGCCAGCAGCTTAGAGTTCAGACAGGGTGGGGATTCACCCCTCCACTTT. Its translation is CASSLEFRQGGDSPLHF.

The rearrangement uses TRBV5-1 and TRBJ2-5; TRBD2 aligns across 8 bases. Looked up from germline, CDR1 is SGHRS and CDR2 is YFSETQ. CDR3 length: 16 amino acids. After removal of 4 bases from V and 0 bases from J, the junction contained 8 bases not matched to a gene. The chain's CDR3 is CASSLELADNQETQYF. The CDR3 coding sequence is TGCGCCAGCAGCCTCGAACTAGCGGATAACCAAGAGACCCAGTACTTC.

A few counts support this clone. Germline and junction disagree at one end, which may indicate a read error. The V and J genes are TRBV7-7 and TRBJ2-5; 12 bases are a match to TRBD2. This CDR3 spans 14 amino acids. Germline lookup yields CDR1 SSHAT and CDR2 FNYEAQ (reference sequence). The CDR3, as DNA: TGTGCTAGCAGCGTGGGACTAGCGGGAGAGACCCAGTACTTC. It is translated as CASSVGLAGETQYF.

This chain uses TRBV28 with TRBJ1-1; TRBD1 aligns across 7 bases. Germline V gene data show CDR1 as MDHEN and CDR2 as SYDVKM. The CDR3 covers 13 residues. Trimming cost V 2 bases and J 7 bases; bases outside gene matches: 4. Here the CDR3 DNA reads TGTGCCAGCAGTTTAGTCACAGGGGTTGAAGCTTTCTTT. Residues: CASSLVTGVEAFF.

The J gene is TRBJ1-4, the V gene TRBV19; no clear D. CDR3 length equals 14 residues. The germline V gene encodes CDR1 LNHDA and CDR2 SQIVND (reference sequence). Trimming took off 6 bases at V and 0 bases at J, with 8 bases between the two ends. The CDR3 coding sequence is TGTGCCAGTAGAGCAGGTTCAACTAATGAAAAACTGTTTTTT. Its translation is CASRAGSTNEKLFF.

This clone has more than one count but fewer than ten. The chain is built from TRBV6-1 and TRBJ1-5, with no clear D. V was cut by 1 base and J by 3 bases, with 10 bases left in between. The CDR3 runs 15 residues. Germline loops: CDR1 MNHNS, CDR2 SASEGT. In nucleotides, the CDR3 is TGTGCCAGCAGTGAAGGGATAGGGTTCAATCAGCCCCAGCATTTT. It translates to CASSEGIGFNQPQHF.

The chain uses TRBV7-9 and TRBJ2-7, with D hard to call. The V end lost 2 bases, the J end lost 6 bases, and 14 bases lay between the germline ends. Per the germline V gene, CDR1 is SEHNR and CDR2 is FQNEAQ (reference sequence). The length of the CDR3 is 14 residues. In nucleotides, the CDR3 is TGTGCCAGCAGCTTATCTGGGTTATTGGCCGAGCAGTACTTC. Amino acid sequence: CASSLSGLLAEQYF. Filled out from reference TRBV7-9 and TRBJ2-7, the complete variable domain reads DTGVSQNPRHKITKRGQNVTFRCDPISEHNRLYWYRQTLGQGPEFLTYFQNEAQLEKSRLLSDRFSAERPKGSFSTLEIQRTEQGDSAMYLCASSLSGLLAEQYFGPGTRLTVT.